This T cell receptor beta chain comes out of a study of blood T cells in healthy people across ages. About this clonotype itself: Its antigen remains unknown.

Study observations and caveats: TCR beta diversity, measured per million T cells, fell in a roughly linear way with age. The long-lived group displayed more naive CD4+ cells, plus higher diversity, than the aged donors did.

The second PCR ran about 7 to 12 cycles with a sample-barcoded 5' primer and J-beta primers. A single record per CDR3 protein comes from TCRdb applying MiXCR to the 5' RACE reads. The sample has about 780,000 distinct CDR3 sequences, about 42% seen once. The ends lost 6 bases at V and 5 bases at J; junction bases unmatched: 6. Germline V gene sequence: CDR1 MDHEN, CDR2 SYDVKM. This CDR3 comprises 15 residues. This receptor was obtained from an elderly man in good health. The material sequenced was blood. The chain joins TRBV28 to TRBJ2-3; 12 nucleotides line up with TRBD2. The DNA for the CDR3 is TGTGCCAGCAGGCTACTAGCGGGAGGTGGAGATACGCAGTATTTT. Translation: CASRLLAGGGDTQYF.